This TCR beta chain was identified in a study of T cells in Graves' hyperthyroidism and ophthalmopathy. Amplification targeted TCR beta CDR3 regions from RNA transcripts. Using the HTBI primer set, a first-round RT-PCR was run on the TCR CDR3. In TCRdb, the multiplex PCR reads were re-called with MiXCR into one record per CDR3 protein. The sample has fewer than 750,000 distinct CDR3 sequences; around 15% are singletons. This clonotype was observed many times. What it binds is not known. Study-level results: Most expanded thyroid clonotypes above 0.001 recurred in blood. In simple terms, a model built on 13 V-J features told ophthalmopathy apart from stable hyperthyroidism.

CDR3 length: 15 amino acids. Trimming cost V 0 bases and J 9 bases; bases outside gene matches: 2. Germline CDR1 reads MNHEY; CDR2 reads SVGAGI. The chain links TRBV6-5 to TRBJ1-6; 10 bases are shared with TRBD1. The sample consisted of blood. The receptor comes from a woman between 50 and 59 years old with Graves' ophthalmopathy. CDR3 DNA sequence: TGTGCCAGCAGTTACTCGGACAGGGGGACTTCACCCCTCCACTTT. This translates into CASSYSDRGTSPLHF.